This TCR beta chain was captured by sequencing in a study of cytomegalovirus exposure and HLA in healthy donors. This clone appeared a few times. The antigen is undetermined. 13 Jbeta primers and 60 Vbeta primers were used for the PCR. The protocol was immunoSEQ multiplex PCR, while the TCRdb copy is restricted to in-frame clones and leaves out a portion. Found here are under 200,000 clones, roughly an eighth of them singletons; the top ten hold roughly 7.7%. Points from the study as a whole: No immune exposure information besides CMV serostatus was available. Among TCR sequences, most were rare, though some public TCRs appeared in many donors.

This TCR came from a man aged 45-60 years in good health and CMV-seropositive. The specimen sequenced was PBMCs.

The CDR3 sequence is CASSSHPPADTQYF. CDR3 DNA sequence: TGCGCCAGCAGCTCTCATCCGCCGGCAGATACGCAGTATTTT. The gene calls are TRBV5-1 and TRBJ2-3; no firm D call. The germline gives CDR1 SGHRS, CDR2 YFSETQ. The CDR3 is 14 residues long. The V end was cut by 3 bases, the J end by 4 bases, with 12 bases between.